These 14 T cell receptor beta chains share one sample of origin, sequenced in a study of vaccination effects on CD4 cells after COVID-19. Antigens for these TCRs are unknown. Only in-frame clones appear in the TCRdb table, and some are missing; sequencing was by immunoSEQ multiplex PCR. The repertoire has about 30,000 clones, around 86% of them found once; the top ten carry about 5.7%. ViraFEST used viral peptide pools to expand antigen-specific CD4+ T cells before sequencing. Culture lasted about ten days before CD4+ T cell isolation. Either the mRNA-1273 or the BNT162b2 vaccine was given to participants as two doses. Sequencing used CD4+ T cells from PBMCs cultured with SARS-CoV-2 spike peptides, obtained after COVID-19 vaccination. These receptors all stem from a human donor who received a COVID-19 vaccine. Some clones in this sample may be carry-over from other donors' samples.

The rearrangement joins TRBV19 to TRBJ2-3; perhaps TRBD2 as D (6 bases). Trimming stripped 2 bases from V and 7 bases from J, with 16 bases between. CDR1 is LNHDA and CDR2 is SQIVND in the germline V gene (reference sequence). CDR3 length: 15 residues. The CDR3, as DNA: TGTGCCAGTAGTATATTGCTCGGGGGTCTGAATACGCAGTATTTT. This encodes CASSILLGGLNTQYF.

The chain uses TRBV5-6 and TRBJ2-1, with 13 bases matching TRBD2. CDR3 length equals 19 residues. Germline-derived CDR1 and CDR2 are SGHDT and YYEEEE. Losses at the gene ends were 2 bases for V and 0 bases for J; bases not matched to a gene: 8. CDR3 sequence reads: CASSFKGLAGTTSYNEQFF. The CDR3 coding sequence is TGTGCCAGCAGCTTTAAGGGACTAGCGGGGACAACCTCCTACAATGAGCAGTTCTTC.

The V and J genes are TRBV6-1 and TRBJ2-5, with 7 bases aligning to TRBD1. This CDR3 has 14 residues. Trimming removed 2 bases from V and 3 bases from J; junction bases left unmatched: 3. In germline, CDR1 is MNHNS, CDR2 SASEGT. CDR3 sequence reads: CASSEKGAEETQYF. The CDR3 DNA follows: TGTGCCAGCAGTGAAAAGGGGGCAGAAGAGACCCAGTACTTC.

V gene TRBV5-1 combines with J gene TRBJ1-2, with no clear D. This CDR3 is 14 amino acids long. Germline CDR1 is SGHRS and CDR2 is YFSETQ. Between the trimmed V and J ends, which lost 4 bases and 3 bases, there was a span of 13 bases. The CDR3 loop is CASSPLPGDYGYTF. The CDR3 DNA is TGCGCCAGCAGCCCTCTCCCCGGGGACTATGGCTACACCTTC.

The gene calls are TRBV6-5 and TRBJ2-5, with 10 nucleotides matching TRBD2. V shed 7 bases and J 4 bases; nucleotides not matched to a gene: 9. Per the germline V gene, CDR1 is MNHEY and CDR2 is SVGAGI. The CDR3 extends over 15 amino acids. CDR3 coding DNA: TGTGCCAGCATCCTAGCGGGGGTACGCGGAGAGACCCAGTACTTC. As protein: CASILAGVRGETQYF.

The V call is TRBV7-9, the J call TRBJ2-6; D call uncertain. The CDR3 is 16 amino acids. The V gene's germline CDR1 is SEHNR and CDR2 FQNEAQ (reference sequence). The V gene lost 0 bases and the J gene lost 2 bases, with 8 bases spanning the gap. Here the CDR3 DNA reads TGTGCCAGCAGCTTAGCGGGATGGGCTGGGGCCAACGTCCTGACTTTC. Translation gives CASSLAGWAGANVLTF. The full variable domain, with the rest looked up from reference TRBV7-9 and TRBJ2-6, is DTGVSQNPRHKITKRGQNVTFRCDPISEHNRLYWYRQTLGQGPEFLTYFQNEAQLEKSRLLSDRFSAERPKGSFSTLEIQRTEQGDSAMYLCASSLAGWAGANVLTFGAGSRLTVL.

V and J are TRBV18 and TRBJ2-2; no firm D call. From germline, CDR1 is KGHSH and CDR2 LQKENI. The CDR3 loop spans 15 amino acids. The ends were cut back, 6 bases at V and 1 base at J, with 12 bases in the middle. CDR3 DNA: TGTGCCAGCTCCCCGAGAACACTGAACACCGGGGAGCTGTTTTTT. Residues: CASSPRTLNTGELFF.

This clone qualifies as medium-sized. This same CDR3 is encoded by further DNA sequences in the sample. This chain joins TRBV19 and TRBJ2-5, with unresolved D. The V end was cut by 8 bases, the J end by 0 bases, with 7 bases between. This CDR3 is 12 amino acids long. Per the germline V gene, CDR1 is LNHDA and CDR2 is SQIVND (reference sequence). The CDR3 DNA follows: TGTGCCAGTTCCAGAAACCAAGAGACCCAGTACTTC. This encodes CASSRNQETQYF.

This clone was detected once. V gene TRBV5-1 combines with J gene TRBJ1-4; D is ambiguous. The V and J ends lost 0 bases and 7 bases respectively, with 16 bases between them. Germline V gene lookup returns CDR1 SGHRS and CDR2 YFSETQ. CDR3 length: 16 amino acids. The DNA of the CDR3 is TGCGCCAGCAGCTTGGACGTATTGGGCGCGGGTGAAAAACTGTTTTTT. Encoded protein: CASSLDVLGAGEKLFF.

The DNA for the CDR3 is TGTGCCAGCAGCTTGTGGGCCGGACAAGGGGACATTCAGTACTTC. The encoded protein is CASSLWAGQGDIQYF. The chain has TRBV5-6 and TRBJ2-4; TRBD1 might be the D (5 bases). The CDR3 sequence is 15 residues long. Germline V gene sequence: CDR1 SGHDT, CDR2 YYEEEE. V lost 1 base and J lost 8, with 16 bases in between.

The rearrangement links TRBV30 to TRBJ1-3; unclear D gene. Trimming took off 6 bases at V and 1 base at J, with 10 bases between the two ends. The germline gives CDR1 GTSNPN, CDR2 SVGIG (reference sequence). CDR3 length equals 13 residues. CDR3 coding DNA: TGTGCCTGCATGGTTATTTCTGGAAACACCATATATTTT. Translated: CACMVISGNTIYF.

The CDR3 spells CASSQNRGGGTEAFF. The CDR3 DNA sequence: TGCGCCAGCAGCCAGAACAGGGGTGGCGGCACTGAAGCTTTCTTT. V and J are TRBV4-1 and TRBJ1-1; 7 nucleotides line up with TRBD1. Germline V gene lookup returns CDR1 MGHRA and CDR2 YSYEKL. CDR3 length: 15 residues. The V segment lost 3 bases and the J segment 4 bases; nucleotides outside the gene matches: 8.

The rearrangement joins TRBV7-8 to TRBJ2-5, with TRBD2 identical over 13 bases. The V gene's germline CDR1 is SGHVS and CDR2 FQNEAQ. V lost 5 bases to trimming and J lost 5 bases; unmatched junction nucleotides: 14. CDR3 size: 18 residues. This chain's CDR3 is CASSTRTVTSGGRETQYF. CDR3 DNA: TGTGCCAGCAGCACGCGGACTGTGACTAGCGGGGGGAGGGAGACCCAGTACTTC.

V and J are TRBV24-1 and TRBJ1-5; D possibly corresponds to TRBD1 (5 bases). Trimming removed 3 bases from V and 6 bases from J, with 11 bases in between. This CDR3 is built from 14 residues. CDR1 is KGHDR and CDR2 is SFDVKD in the germline V gene. CDR3 nucleotides: TGTGCCACCAGTGATGCGGGGGGAGGTCAGCCCCAGCATTTT. As protein: CATSDAGGGQPQHF.